The present T cell receptor beta chain was sequenced within a study of cytomegalovirus exposure and HLA in healthy donors. The wider study: Previous work identified 117 million unique TCR beta sequences from 150 million to 200 million T cells.

PCR involved 60 Vbeta and 13 Jbeta primers. Profiled with immunoSEQ multiplex PCR; TCRdb holds only in-frame clones, not every one. The repertoire holds around 150,000 clones, with 84% as singletons. The study sampled nominally healthy donors, though unrecorded immune exposures were likely. The table lists this clone with a count of one. What it recognizes is unknown. General observations from the study: Immune exposure information available was restricted to CMV serostatus.

The ends were cut back, 5 bases at V and 0 bases at J, with 11 bases in the middle. The CDR3 has 15 residues. Germline CDR1 SGHVS, CDR2 FQNEAQ. This chain links TRBV7-8 with TRBJ1-5, with a tentative D call TRBD1 (5 bases). The TCR originated in a boy younger than 10 in good health and CMV-seronegative. Sequences were obtained from PBMCs. CDR3: CASSRGDFSNQPQHF. The DNA of the CDR3 is TGTGCCAGCAGCCGAGGGGACTTTAGCAATCAGCCCCAGCATTTT.